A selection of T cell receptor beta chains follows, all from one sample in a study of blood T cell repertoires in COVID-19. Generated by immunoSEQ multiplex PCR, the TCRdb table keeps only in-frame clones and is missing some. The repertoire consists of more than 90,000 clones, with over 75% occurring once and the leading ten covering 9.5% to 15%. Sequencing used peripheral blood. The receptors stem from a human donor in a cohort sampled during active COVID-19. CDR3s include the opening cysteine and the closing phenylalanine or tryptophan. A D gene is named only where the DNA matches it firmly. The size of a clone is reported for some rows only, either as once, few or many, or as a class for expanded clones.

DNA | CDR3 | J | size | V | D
TGTGCCAGCAGCCCGGGGAAGAGGGTTGGGGCCAACGTCCTGACTTTC | CASSPGKRVGANVLTF | TRBJ2-6 | - | TRBV7-9 | -
TGTGCCAGCAGCTCCCCGGGGGGCACTGAAGCTTTCTTT | CASSSPGGTEAFF | TRBJ1-1 | once | TRBV11-1 | -
TGTGCCAGCTCACGAGGCAGGGGAGCCTACGAGCAGTACTTC | CASSRGRGAYEQYF | TRBJ2-7 | - | TRBV18 | -
TGTGCCAGCTCACCTGGGACAGGGGGTGAAGCTTTCTTT | CASSPGTGGEAFF | TRBJ1-1 | - | TRBV18 | TRBD1
TGTGCCAGCAGCTTAAGTCGAGCGGGGAACACCGGGGAGCTGTTTTTT | CASSLSRAGNTGELFF | TRBJ2-2 | - | TRBV11-2 | -
TGCGCCAGCAGCCGGGACCCAGGGGGCGGTCTCGAGCAGTACTTC | CASSRDPGGGLEQYF | TRBJ2-7 | - | TRBV5-1 | TRBD1
TGTGCCAGCAGCCGACAAGGCGGACAGGTTGGTCAGCAGTACTTC | CASSRQGGQVGQQYF | TRBJ2-7 | - | TRBV7-9 | TRBD1
TGTGCCAGCAGCCTCGTTGGCAGGGCGATCTACTTC | CASSLVGRAIYF | TRBJ1-2 | - | TRBV14 | -
TGTGCCAGCAGTGATTCCGGGACAGTTAATTCACCCCTCCACTTT | CASSDSGTVNSPLHF | TRBJ1-6 | - | TRBV6-2/TRBV6-3 | TRBD1
TGTGCCAGCAGCTCGGGAATTTTGTTAACTGAAGCTTTCTTT | CASSSGILLTEAFF | TRBJ1-1 | - | TRBV7-2 | -
TGTGCCAGCGGGGGCCTGTACCCGAACACCGGGGAGCTGTTTTTT | CASGGLYPNTGELFF | TRBJ2-2 | - | TRBV25-1 | -
TGTGCCAGCAGCTCGGGAGGTAGCGGGGGCACAGATACGCAGTATTTT | CASSSGGSGGTDTQYF | TRBJ2-3 | - | TRBV7-2 | TRBD2
TGTGCCTGGAGTGAGACAGGTTACGAGCAGTACTTC | CAWSETGYEQYF | TRBJ2-7 | once | TRBV30 | -
TGTGCCAGCAGCCAGCAACCGAACACTGAAGCTTTCTTT | CASSQQPNTEAFF | TRBJ1-1 | once | TRBV6-2/TRBV6-3 | -
TGTGCCAGCTCACCGGAACAGGGACCGCTAGCCAAAAACATTCAGTACTTC | CASSPEQGPLAKNIQYF | TRBJ2-4 | - | TRBV18 | -
TGTGCCAGCAGCCTACGACAGAGGGAAGCTTTCTTT | CASSLRQREAFF | TRBJ1-1 | - | TRBV7-2 | -
TGTGCCAGCAGCCTGGGACAGAACTATGGCTACACCTTC | CASSLGQNYGYTF | TRBJ1-2 | once | TRBV28 | TRBD1